Shown below are 18 T cell receptor beta chains from a single sample sequenced in a study of blood T cells in healthy people across ages. Next came a second PCR, run for about 7 to 11 cycles, which used a sample-barcoded 5' primer along with a J-beta primer mix. TCRdb re-derived calls from the 5' RACE reads in MiXCR, one entry per CDR3 protein. The sample includes about 780,000 distinct CDR3 sequences, 35% to 60% of them seen just once. The sequencing input was blood. These receptors were collected from an older man in good health.

This chain uses TRBV4-2 with TRBJ2-3, with 9 nucleotides matching TRBD1. Germline V lookup: CDR1 LGHNA, CDR2 YNFKEQ. V shed 2 bases and J 2 bases; nucleotides not matched to a gene: 11. CDR3 length equals 18 residues. DNA for the CDR3: TGTGCCAGCAGCCAACCACCGGTCGGGGACAGGGACACAGATACGCAGTATTTT. Its translation: CASSQPPVGDRDTDTQYF.

The chain has TRBV7-2 and TRBJ2-1, with D perhaps TRBD2 (6 bases). Trimming shortened V by 10 bases and J by 7 bases, and 29 bases separated the two germline ends. Germline CDR1 is SGHTA and CDR2 is FQGNSA. The CDR3 has 17 amino acids. In DNA form, the CDR3 reads TGTGCCACCCCCCCCAATGGGCCCGGGAGATCGCTGAATGAGCAGTTCTTC. Translation: CATPPNGPGRSLNEQFF.

V usage is TRBV4-2 and J usage is TRBJ2-1; 7 bases align to TRBD1. Germline trimming cut 0 bases from V and 5 bases from J; bases unmatched to any gene: 4. The germline gives CDR1 LGHNA, CDR2 YNFKEQ. This CDR3 contains 15 residues. This CDR3 is CASSQDPDRNNEQFF. CDR3 DNA: TGTGCCAGCAGCCAAGATCCGGACAGGAACAATGAGCAGTTCTTC.

V is TRBV6-1 and J is TRBJ2-1; D unclear. The CDR3 contains 14 residues. The V gene's germline CDR1 is MNHNS and CDR2 SASEGT. V was clipped by 1 base and J by 5 bases, with 9 bases between them. This CDR3 is CASSEVGPNNEQFF. The CDR3 DNA reads as TGTGCCAGCAGTGAAGTTGGACCAAACAATGAGCAGTTCTTC.

The DNA of the CDR3 is TGTGCCATCAGTGGCAGGAGGGCATTCGAGGAGACCCAGTACTTC. Translation gives CAISGRRAFEETQYF. The chain recombines TRBV10-3 with TRBJ2-5, with a possible D match to TRBD2 (6 bases). Trimming took 4 bases from V and 5 from J, leaving 17 bases between them. Per germline, CDR1 ENHRY and CDR2 SYGVKD. The CDR3 is 15 amino acids.

The chain links TRBV28 to TRBJ2-3, with 12 bases matching TRBD1. From germline, CDR1 is MDHEN and CDR2 SYDVKM. This CDR3 has 15 amino acids. Trimming removed 8 bases from V and 0 bases from J; junction bases left unmatched: 3. CDR3 protein: CASLGQGASTDTQYF. The CDR3 coding sequence is TGTGCCAGCTTGGGACAGGGGGCTAGCACAGATACGCAGTATTTT.

This clonotype was detected many times. This chain joins TRBV29-1 and TRBJ2-7; D is ambiguous. This CDR3 has 12 residues. The germline gives CDR1 SQVTM, CDR2 ANQGSEA. V was cut by 4 bases and J by 3 bases, with 10 bases left in between. CDR3 loop: CSVGPGFYEQYF. As DNA, the CDR3 is TGCAGCGTTGGCCCCGGCTTCTACGAGCAGTACTTC.

The gene calls are TRBV4-2 and TRBJ2-1; D is uncertain. The J call may not be correct, given that the DNA end is closer to TRBJ2-7. Germline V gene sequence: CDR1 LGHNA, CDR2 YNFKEQ. The CDR3 length is 16 residues. The CDR3 sequence: CASSQEATSSYNEQYF. CDR3 sequence (DNA): TGTGCCAGCAGCCAAGAGGCCACGAGCTCCTACAATGAGCAGTACTTC.

In this sample, this clonotype turned up a few times. The gene calls are TRBV20-1 and TRBJ2-1; 9 positions agree with TRBD2. Trimming took 3 bases from V and 6 from J; bases not matched to a gene: 9. The CDR3 is 15 residues long. Per germline, CDR1 DFQATT and CDR2 SNEGSKA (reference sequence). The CDR3 protein is CSARFVGLAPNEQFF. In DNA, the CDR3 is TGCAGTGCTAGGTTTGTGGGACTAGCACCCAATGAGCAGTTCTTC.

The CDR3 region is CSAREGDKGTDTQYF. CDR3 DNA sequence: TGCAGTGCTAGAGAGGGGGACAAAGGCACAGATACGCAGTATTTT. The chain is built from TRBV20-1 and TRBJ2-3, with D perhaps matching TRBD1 (6 bases). Deletions cut 0 bases from V and 1 base from J, with 11 bases between. This CDR3 has 15 residues. Germline V gene lookup returns CDR1 DFQATT and CDR2 SNEGSKA (reference sequence).

As regards this clonotype: One base away lies a much larger clone, so this may be a sequencing read error. V gene TRBV27 combines with J gene TRBJ2-1; D gene unclear. CDR3 length: 13 residues. Germline V gene data show CDR1 as MNHEY and CDR2 as SMNVEV (reference sequence). Trimming removed 3 bases at V and 10 bases at J, with 13 bases between. The CDR3 protein is CASSFGGRKEQFF. Written as DNA, the CDR3 is TGTGCCAGCAGTTTTGGCGGACGGAAGGAGCAGTTCTTC.

This clonotype occurred a few times. The V gene is TRBV6-5, the J gene TRBJ2-7; a weak D match, TRBD2 (5 bases). The V gene's germline CDR1 is MNHEY and CDR2 SVGAGI. This CDR3 comprises 14 residues. V lost 0 bases and J lost 2, with 8 bases in between. Here the CDR3 DNA reads TGTGCCAGCAGTTACTCATACGGGGCCTACGAGCAGTACTTC. This encodes CASSYSYGAYEQYF.

This clonotype was observed a handful of times. The gene calls are TRBV20-1 and TRBJ2-7, with D possibly being TRBD1 (6 bases). The V gene lost 2 bases and the J gene lost 0 bases, with 11 bases spanning the gap. The CDR3 is 14 amino acids. CDR1 and CDR2 from the germline V gene are DFQATT and SNEGSKA (reference sequence). In DNA form, the CDR3 reads TGCAGTGCTAGATGGGACACTTACTCCTACGAGCAGTACTTC. Residues: CSARWDTYSYEQYF.

This clonotype was seen more than once but under ten times. The CDR3 DNA is TGCGCCAGCAGCCCGAGACAGGGCCGGGGGTACACTGAAGCTTTCTTT. It is translated as CASSPRQGRGYTEAFF. V usage is TRBV5-1 and J usage is TRBJ1-1; 7 bases are shared with TRBD1. The CDR3 is 16 residues long. Germline CDR1 reads SGHRS; CDR2 reads YFSETQ. Germline trimming cut 4 bases from V and 3 bases from J; bases unmatched to any gene: 12.

This rearrangement joins TRBV20-1 to TRBJ2-1; 12 bases align to TRBD2. Trimming took 1 base from V and 8 from J; bases not matched to a gene: 3. This CDR3 has 14 residues. Germline CDR1 reads DFQATT; CDR2 reads SNEGSKA (reference sequence). The CDR3 loop is CSARVGTSGHEQFF. CDR3 bases: TGCAGTGCTAGAGTTGGGACTAGCGGGCATGAGCAGTTCTTC.

In its sample, this clonotype was seen many times. The V gene is TRBV3-1, the J gene TRBJ2-1; D possibly corresponds to TRBD1 (6 bases). The CDR3 is 13 residues long. Germline CDR1 is LGHDT and CDR2 is YNNKEL (reference sequence). The ends were cut back, 0 bases at V and 12 bases at J, with 12 bases in the middle. The CDR3 DNA reads as TGTGCCAGCAGCCAAGATAGACGCAGGGGGCAGTTCTTC. It yields the protein CASSQDRRRGQFF.

The V and J genes are TRBV20-1 and TRBJ1-1; 7 positions agree with TRBD1. Germline values: CDR1 DFQATT, CDR2 SNEGSKA (reference sequence). V dropped 6 bases and J dropped 3; count of bases not matched to a gene: 4. CDR3 length: 12 residues. The CDR3 DNA reads TGCAGTGCCGGGGACAGCTACACTGAAGCTTTCTTT. It codes for CSAGDSYTEAFF.

The genes are TRBV20-1 and TRBJ1-1; D is unclear. The germline CDR1 and CDR2 sequences are DFQATT and SNEGSKA (reference sequence). The CDR3 runs 12 residues. Deletions cut 7 bases from V and 7 bases from J, with 16 bases between. In nucleotides, the CDR3 is TGCAGTGAAAGAACCAGAACCCTTGAAGCTTTCTTT. Amino acids: CSERTRTLEAFF.